This T cell receptor (beta chain) was found in a study of blood T cell repertoires in COVID-19. The V gene end was trimmed by 4 bases and the J gene end by 5 bases; junction bases not matched to a gene: 7. CDR3 size: 16 residues. CDR1 is KGHDR, CDR2 SFDVKD, per germline. Authors' data handling: Researchers report that nucleated cell counts were estimated from reference gene primer amplification. The protocol was immunoSEQ multiplex PCR, while the TCRdb copy is restricted to in-frame clones and leaves out a portion. V and J calls and clone size are copied from that table; D and trimming were computed from the DNA. Of 300,000 to 400,000 clones in the sample, 87% are singletons; the top ten hold 1%.

J is TRBJ1-5 and V is TRBV24-1, with 10 bases lining up with TRBD1. Sequenced input: peripheral blood. The TCR originated in a man in his fifties or sixties with active or convalescent COVID-19. CDR3 bases: TGTGCCACCAGTGAAGCTGGGACAGGGGCCGATCAGCCCCAGCATTTT. Encoded protein: CATSEAGTGADQPQHF.